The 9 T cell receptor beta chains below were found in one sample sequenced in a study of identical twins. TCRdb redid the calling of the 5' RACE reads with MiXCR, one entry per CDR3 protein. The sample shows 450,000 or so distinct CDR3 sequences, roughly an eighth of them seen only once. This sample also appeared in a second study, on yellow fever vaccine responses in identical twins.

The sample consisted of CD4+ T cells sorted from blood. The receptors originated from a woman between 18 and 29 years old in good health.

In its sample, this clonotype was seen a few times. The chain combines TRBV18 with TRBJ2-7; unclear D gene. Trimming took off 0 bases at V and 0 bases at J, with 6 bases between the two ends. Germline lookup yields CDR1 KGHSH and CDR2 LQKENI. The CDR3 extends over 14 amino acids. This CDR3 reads CASSPPPSSYEQYF. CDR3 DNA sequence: TGTGCCAGCTCACCACCGCCCAGCTCCTACGAGCAGTACTTC. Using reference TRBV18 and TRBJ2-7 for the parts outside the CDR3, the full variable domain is NAGVMQNPRHLVRRRGQEARLRCSPMKGHSHVYWYRQLPEEGLKFMVYLQKENIIDESGMPKERFSAEFPKEGPSILRIQQVVRGDSAAYFCASSPPPSSYEQYFGPGTRLTVT.

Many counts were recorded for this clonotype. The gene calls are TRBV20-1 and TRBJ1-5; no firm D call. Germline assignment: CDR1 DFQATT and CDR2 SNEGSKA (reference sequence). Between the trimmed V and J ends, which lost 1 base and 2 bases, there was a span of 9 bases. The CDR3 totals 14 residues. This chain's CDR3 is CSARGRVGNQPQHF. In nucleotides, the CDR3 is TGCAGTGCTAGAGGGAGGGTGGGCAATCAGCCCCAGCATTTT.

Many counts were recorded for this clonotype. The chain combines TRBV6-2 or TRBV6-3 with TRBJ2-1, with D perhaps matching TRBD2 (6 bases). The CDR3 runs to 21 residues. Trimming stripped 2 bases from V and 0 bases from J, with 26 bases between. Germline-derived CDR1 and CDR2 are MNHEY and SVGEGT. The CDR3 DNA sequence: TGTGCCAGCAGTTACCCACGGGGGACTCTCCTAGGGAGTGCCTCCTACAATGAGCAGTTCTTC. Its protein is CASSYPRGTLLGSASYNEQFF.

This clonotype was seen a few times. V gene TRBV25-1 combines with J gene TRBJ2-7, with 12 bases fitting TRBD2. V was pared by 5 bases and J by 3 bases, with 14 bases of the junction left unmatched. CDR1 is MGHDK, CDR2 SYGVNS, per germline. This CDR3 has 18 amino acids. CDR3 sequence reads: CASSKLASGRAGVYEQYF. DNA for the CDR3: TGTGCCAGCAGTAAACTGGCTAGCGGGAGGGCCGGAGTCTACGAGCAGTACTTC.

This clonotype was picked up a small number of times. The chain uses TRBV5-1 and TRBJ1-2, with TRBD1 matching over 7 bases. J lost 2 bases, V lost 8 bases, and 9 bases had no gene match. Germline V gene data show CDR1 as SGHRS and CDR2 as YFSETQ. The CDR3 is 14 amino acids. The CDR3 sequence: CASSTRDRNYGYTF. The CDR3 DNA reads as TGCGCCAGTTCCACCCGGGACAGAAACTATGGCTACACCTTC.

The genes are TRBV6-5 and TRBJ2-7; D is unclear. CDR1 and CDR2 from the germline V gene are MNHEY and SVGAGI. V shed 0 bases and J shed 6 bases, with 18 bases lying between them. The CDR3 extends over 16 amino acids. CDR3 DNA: TGTGCCAGCAGTTACTCCCCCCTCCAAGGATCGGGCGAGCAGTACTTC. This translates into CASSYSPLQGSGEQYF.

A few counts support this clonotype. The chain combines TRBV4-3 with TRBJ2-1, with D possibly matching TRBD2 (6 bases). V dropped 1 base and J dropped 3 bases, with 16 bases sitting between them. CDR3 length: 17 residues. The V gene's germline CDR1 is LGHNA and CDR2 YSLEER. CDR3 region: CASSQVIPGLLYNEQFF. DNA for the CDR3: TGCGCCAGCAGCCAAGTGATACCGGGACTCCTCTACAATGAGCAGTTCTTC.

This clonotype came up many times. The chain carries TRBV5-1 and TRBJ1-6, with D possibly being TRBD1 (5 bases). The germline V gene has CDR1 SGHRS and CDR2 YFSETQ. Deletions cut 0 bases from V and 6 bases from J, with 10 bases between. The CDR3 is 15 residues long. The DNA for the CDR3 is TGCGCCAGCAGCTTGGATGGCAGGGCTAATTCACCCCTCCACTTT. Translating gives CASSLDGRANSPLHF.

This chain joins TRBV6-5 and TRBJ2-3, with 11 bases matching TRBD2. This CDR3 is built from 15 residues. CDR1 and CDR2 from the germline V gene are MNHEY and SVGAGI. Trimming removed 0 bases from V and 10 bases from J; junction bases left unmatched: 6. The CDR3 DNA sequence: TGTGCCAGCAGTTACTCTGGACTAGCGGGTGTAGCGCAGTATTTT. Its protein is CASSYSGLAGVAQYF.